Listed here are 28 T cell receptor beta chains from one sample, sequenced in a study of blood T cell repertoires in COVID-19. Assay: immunoSEQ multiplex PCR; the TCRdb copy retains only in-frame clones and omits some. The sample consists of tens of thousands of clones, around 85% of them appearing once. Sequences were obtained from peripheral blood. The receptors shown here come from an elderly woman with COVID-19, enrolled during active disease.

V and J are TRBV3-1 (or the pseudogene TRBV3-2) and TRBJ2-2; TRBD2 matches at 12 bases. The CDR3 extends over 17 amino acids. V lost 4 bases and J lost 6; bases outside the gene matches: 9. The germline V gene has CDR1 LGHDT and CDR2 YNNKEL (reference sequence). CDR3 amino acids: CASSLTPGLAGAGELFF. The CDR3 DNA sequence: TGTGCCAGCAGCCTTACCCCGGGACTAGCGGGTGCCGGGGAGCTGTTTTTT.

This sequence joins TRBV19 and TRBJ2-3; D not resolved. This CDR3 contains 16 residues. The germline gives CDR1 LNHDA, CDR2 SQIVND (reference sequence). Trimming stripped 2 bases from V and 0 bases from J, with 12 bases between. Here the CDR3 DNA reads TGTGCCAGTAGTATATTTGGGCAGCCTAGCACAGATACGCAGTATTTT. This codes for CASSIFGQPSTDTQYF.

The genes are TRBV7-2 and TRBJ2-5; TRBD1 aligns across 9 bases. This CDR3 spans 14 amino acids. Losses at the gene ends were 5 bases for V and 2 bases for J; bases not matched to a gene: 3. Germline CDR1 is SGHTA and CDR2 is FQGNSA. DNA of the CDR3: TGTGCCAGCAGCCGCGACAGGGGGCAAGAGACCCAGTACTTC. Encoded protein: CASSRDRGQETQYF.

The J gene is TRBJ1-2, the V gene TRBV28, with 8 nucleotides matching TRBD1. Trimming at V came to 5 bases and at J to 8 bases, leaving 7 bases not matched to a gene. CDR3 length: 13 residues. Germline V gives CDR1 MDHEN, CDR2 SYDVKM. The CDR3 loop is CASSLGTGLGYTF. DNA of the CDR3: TGTGCCAGCAGTCTAGGGACAGGACTGGGCTACACCTTC.

The V call is TRBV7-3, the J call TRBJ1-2; TRBD1 agrees at 9 bases. Germline V CDR1 and CDR2: SGHTA, FQGTGA. The CDR3 is 14 amino acids. V lost 7 bases, J lost 7 bases, and 10 bases stayed unmatched. CDR3 sequence reads: CASNRTGVDCGYTF. Here the CDR3 DNA reads TGTGCCAGCAATCGGACAGGGGTCGATTGTGGCTACACCTTC.

This clone was picked up one time. The J gene is TRBJ1-2, the V gene TRBV27; D is possibly TRBD1 (5 bases). Trimming removed 3 bases from V and 1 base from J, with 12 bases in between. The length of the CDR3 is 15 residues. CDR1 is MNHEY and CDR2 is SMNVEV in the germline V gene (reference sequence). CDR3 nucleotides: TGTGCCAGCAGTTTCGGCGGGACGGATAACTATGGCTACACCTTC. Protein product: CASSFGGTDNYGYTF.

Worth noting for this clone: This may arise from a read error, as a much more abundant clone is one base away. Other DNA sequences from this sample encode an identical CDR3 as well. The V call is TRBV4-3, the J call TRBJ2-7, with 10 bases lining up with TRBD1. The CDR3 covers 16 residues. From germline, CDR1 is LGHNA and CDR2 YSLEER. With V trimmed by 0 bases and J by 4 bases, 6 bases remained unmatched. In DNA, the CDR3 is TGCGCCAGCAGCCAAGACTCCGGGACAGGGGCTTACGAGCAGTACTTC. It yields the protein CASSQDSGTGAYEQYF.

J is TRBJ1-2 and V is TRBV6-5; 11 nucleotides line up with TRBD1. J gave up 8 bases and V 2 bases, and 4 bases lay outside the gene matches. Germline V gene lookup returns CDR1 MNHEY and CDR2 SVGAGI. The CDR3 has 14 residues. CDR3 coding DNA: TGTGCCAGCAGTTACGGACAGGGGGCGGCCGGCTACACCTTC. It specifies CASSYGQGAAGYTF.

The V gene is TRBV5-6, the J gene TRBJ2-5, with a tentative D call TRBD2 (7 bases). Trimming shortened V by 0 bases and J by 2 bases, and 14 bases separated the two germline ends. Germline V lookup: CDR1 SGHDT, CDR2 YYEEEE. This CDR3 has 16 amino acids. CDR3 loop: CASSLAGGLEQETQYF. CDR3 DNA sequence: TGTGCCAGCAGCTTGGCCGGGGGGCTGGAACAAGAGACCCAGTACTTC.

The sample holds one count of this clone. The CDR3 loop is CASSLGLAGGRGEQFF. The CDR3 DNA reads TGTGCCAGCAGCCTGGGGCTAGCGGGAGGGCGGGGTGAGCAGTTCTTC. The V call is TRBV7-2, the J call TRBJ2-1, with 12 bases identical to TRBD2. This CDR3 comprises 16 residues. J was trimmed by 9 bases and V by 5 bases; bases with no gene match: 11. Germline V gene data show CDR1 as SGHTA and CDR2 as FQGNSA.

Only one count was recorded for this clone. The chain employs TRBV2 and TRBJ1-5; possibly TRBD1 for D (5 bases). Per germline, CDR1 SNHLY and CDR2 FYNNEI. The ends were cut back, 6 bases at V and 2 bases at J, with 14 bases in the middle. This CDR3 is built from 15 residues. This chain's CDR3 is CASSLTEMRNQPQHF. Here the CDR3 DNA reads TGTGCCAGCAGCTTGACAGAAATGCGCAATCAGCCCCAGCATTTT. Looking up the rest from reference TRBV2 and TRBJ1-5 gives the full variable domain: EPEVTQTPSHQVTQMGQEVILRCVPISNHLYFYWYRQILGQKVEFLVSFYNNEISEKSEIFDDQFSVERPDGSNFTLKIRSTKLEDSAMYFCASSLTEMRNQPQHFGDGTRLSIL.

This chain uses TRBV19 with TRBJ1-2; 7 bases fit TRBD1. From germline, CDR1 is LNHDA and CDR2 SQIVND (reference sequence). V was clipped by 4 bases and J by 4 bases; unmatched bases: 6. The CDR3 consists of 14 residues. CDR3 residues: CASSTTGQLYGYTF. In DNA, the CDR3 is TGTGCCAGTAGTACCACGGGACAGCTCTATGGCTACACCTTC.

V is TRBV28 and J is TRBJ2-7; 15 nucleotides agree with TRBD2. With V trimmed by 2 bases and J by 2 bases, 4 bases remained unmatched. The germline gives CDR1 MDHEN, CDR2 SYDVKM. The CDR3 totals 17 residues. The CDR3 sequence: CASSLTGLAGGTYEQYF. The CDR3 region has the DNA TGTGCCAGCAGTTTAACAGGACTAGCGGGAGGGACCTACGAGCAGTACTTC.

The CDR3 DNA sequence: TGTGCCAGCAGTGAGCAGACAGGAGACTACGAGCAGTACTTC. Translation gives CASSEQTGDYEQYF. This sequence joins TRBV6-1 and TRBJ2-7; TRBD1 might be the D (6 bases). CDR1 and CDR2 (germline): MNHNS, SASEGT. Trimming cost V 3 bases and J 3 bases, with 12 bases left between them. The CDR3 totals 14 residues.

V is TRBV5-1 and J is TRBJ1-2; perhaps TRBD1 as D (5 bases). Trimming took off 0 bases at V and 3 bases at J, with 9 bases between the two ends. This CDR3 has 14 amino acids. Per germline, CDR1 SGHRS and CDR2 YFSETQ. The CDR3 protein is CASSLAGTHYGYTF. The CDR3 DNA is TGCGCCAGCAGCTTGGCAGGGACTCACTATGGCTACACCTTC. The full variable domain, rest sourced from reference TRBV5-1 and TRBJ1-2, is KAGVTQTPRYLIKTRGQQVTLSCSPISGHRSVSWYQQTPGQGLQFLFEYFSETQRNKGNFPGRFSGRQFSNSRSEMNVSTLELGDSALYLCASSLAGTHYGYTFGSGTRLTVV.

The gene calls are TRBV2 and TRBJ2-3, with TRBD1 matching 8 bases. Trimming at V came to 7 bases and at J to 6 bases, leaving 12 bases not matched to a gene. The germline CDR1 and CDR2 sequences are SNHLY and FYNNEI. The CDR3 runs to 15 residues. The CDR3 loop reads CASKVDRGRLDTQYF. In DNA form, the CDR3 reads TGTGCCAGCAAGGTCGACAGGGGTCGGCTGGATACGCAGTATTTT.

The gene calls are TRBV6-6 and TRBJ2-2, with D hard to call. The germline V gene encodes CDR1 MNHNY and CDR2 SVGAGI (reference sequence). Trimming pared 0 bases from V and 7 bases from J, leaving 12 bases between. The CDR3 sequence is 15 residues long. The CDR3 DNA is TGTGCCAGCAGTTACTCGAGTCTCCTGGTCGGGGAGCTGTTTTTT. Translated: CASSYSSLLVGELFF.

The V and J genes are TRBV5-5 and TRBJ2-1, with 7 bases aligning to TRBD2. Germline values: CDR1 SGHKS, CDR2 YYEKEE (reference sequence). Trimming took 3 bases from V and 0 from J; bases not matched to a gene: 9. This CDR3 spans 17 amino acids. The CDR3 loop is CASSSLRLADSYNEQFF. CDR3 coding DNA: TGTGCCAGCAGCTCCCTGCGTCTAGCGGACTCCTACAATGAGCAGTTCTTC. Variable domain in full (rest from reference TRBV5-5 and TRBJ2-1): DAGVTQSPTHLIKTRGQQVTLRCSPISGHKSVSWYQQVLGQGPQFIFQYYEKEERGRGNFPDRFSARQFPNYSSELNVNALLLGDSALYLCASSSLRLADSYNEQFFGPGTRLTVL.

The chain couples TRBV6-5 to TRBJ2-7; no clear D gene. This CDR3 is 13 amino acids long. Germline CDR1 is MNHEY and CDR2 is SVGAGI. V lost 10 bases and J lost 4, with 17 bases in between. The CDR3 DNA reads as TGTGCCACCACCCGAGGCCATTATTACGAGCAGTACTTC. It is translated as CATTRGHYYEQYF.

The chain joins TRBV7-2 to TRBJ2-6; TRBD1 might be the D (5 bases). V gave up 4 bases and J gave up 0 bases, with 16 bases separating them. Germline V gene data show CDR1 as SGHTA and CDR2 as FQGNSA. The CDR3 sequence is 18 residues long. For the CDR3, the DNA is TGTGCCAGCAGCTCCTCTACAGGCTTTCTCTCTGGGGCCAACGTCCTGACTTTC. This sequence encodes CASSSSTGFLSGANVLTF.

CDR3 residues: CASSQGSARTDTQYF. DNA for the CDR3: TGCGCCAGCAGCCAAGGCAGCGCCCGCACAGATACGCAGTATTTT. The chain uses TRBV4-3 and TRBJ2-3; D is unresolved. The germline V and J ends were trimmed by 1 base and 1 base, with 9 bases remaining between them. Germline values: CDR1 LGHNA, CDR2 YSLEER. The CDR3 totals 15 residues.

The chain carries TRBV25-1 and TRBJ2-2; no clear D gene. CDR1 and CDR2 from the germline V gene are MGHDK and SYGVNS. There are 17 residues in the CDR3. With 1 base removed from V and 1 base from J, the gap between germline ends came to 13 bases. The CDR3 loop reads CASSESHSRLNTGELFF. The CDR3 coding sequence is TGTGCCAGCAGTGAATCGCACTCACGTTTGAACACCGGGGAGCTGTTTTTT.

V usage is TRBV5-1 and J usage is TRBJ2-1; TRBD1 might be the D (9 bases). CDR1 and CDR2 from the germline V gene are SGHRS and YFSETQ. Between the trimmed V and J ends, which lost 0 bases and 5 bases, there was a span of 24 bases. This CDR3 has 19 residues. The DNA of the CDR3 is TGCGCCAGCAGCTTGGCAGGGACAGGGCGGGGGGCTACGGACAATGAGCAGTTCTTC. Protein: CASSLAGTGRGATDNEQFF.

The chain employs TRBV12-3 or TRBV12-4 and TRBJ1-1; maybe TRBD1 (6 bases). V was pared by 7 bases and J by 8 bases, with 17 bases between. This CDR3 has 13 residues. CDR3 sequence (DNA): TGTGCCAGCATCCGGGGGGCTCGATCGGAAGCTTTCTTT. Translating gives CASIRGARSEAFF.

This clone was found a few times. The chain links TRBV15 to TRBJ2-1; TRBD1 matches at 9 bases. Trimming at V came to 3 bases and at J to 1 base, leaving 7 bases not matched to a gene. Germline CDR1 LNHNV, CDR2 YYDKDF (reference sequence). This CDR3 region has 17 residues. This chain's CDR3 is CATSSISGQGSYNEQFF. CDR3 DNA sequence: TGTGCCACCAGCAGTATCTCGGGACAGGGATCCTACAATGAGCAGTTCTTC.

Only one count was recorded for this clone. V and J are TRBV7-9 and TRBJ2-1, with TRBD2 matching 8 bases. Germline CDR1 reads SEHNR; CDR2 reads FQNEAQ (reference sequence). The CDR3 length is 15 residues. Germline trimming cut 4 bases from V and 3 bases from J; bases unmatched to any gene: 5. The CDR3 here is CASSSGLAGYNEQFF. For the CDR3, the DNA is TGTGCCAGCAGCTCCGGACTAGCCGGCTACAATGAGCAGTTCTTC.

The chain combines TRBV5-1 with TRBJ2-7; D uncertain. The CDR3 is 13 amino acids. Trimming took off 3 bases at V and 0 bases at J, with 7 bases between the two ends. Per the germline V gene, CDR1 is SGHRS and CDR2 is YFSETQ. The CDR3 region is CASSSSSSYEQYF. The CDR3 coding sequence is TGCGCCAGCAGCTCCTCGAGCTCCTACGAGCAGTACTTC.

This chain links TRBV12-3 or TRBV12-4 with TRBJ2-1, with a weak D call TRBD1 (6 bases). The CDR3 runs 12 residues. The V end lost 5 bases, the J end lost 12 bases, and 14 bases lay between the germline ends. The CDR3 sequence: CASSPQGFGQFF. DNA of the CDR3: TGTGCCAGCAGTCCCCAGGGGTTTGGGCAGTTCTTC.